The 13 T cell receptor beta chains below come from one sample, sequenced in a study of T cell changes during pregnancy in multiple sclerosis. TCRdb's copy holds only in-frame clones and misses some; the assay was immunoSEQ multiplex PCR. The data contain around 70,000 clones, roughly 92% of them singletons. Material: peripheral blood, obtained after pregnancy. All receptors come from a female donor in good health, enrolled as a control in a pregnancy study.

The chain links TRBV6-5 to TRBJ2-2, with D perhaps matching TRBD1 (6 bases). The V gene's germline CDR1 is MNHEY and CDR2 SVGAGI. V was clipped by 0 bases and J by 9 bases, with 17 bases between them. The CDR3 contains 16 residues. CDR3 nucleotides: TGTGCCAGCAGTTACTCTTCCCAGGGGAATCGTCGGGAGCTGTTTTTT. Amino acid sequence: CASSYSSQGNRRELFF.

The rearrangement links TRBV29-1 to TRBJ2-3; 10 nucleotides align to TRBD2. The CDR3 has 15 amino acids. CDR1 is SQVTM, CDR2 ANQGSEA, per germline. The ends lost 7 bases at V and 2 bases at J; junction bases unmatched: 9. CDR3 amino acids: CSGYPSGGNTDTQYF. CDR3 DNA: TGCAGCGGATACCCTAGCGGGGGAAACACAGATACGCAGTATTTT.

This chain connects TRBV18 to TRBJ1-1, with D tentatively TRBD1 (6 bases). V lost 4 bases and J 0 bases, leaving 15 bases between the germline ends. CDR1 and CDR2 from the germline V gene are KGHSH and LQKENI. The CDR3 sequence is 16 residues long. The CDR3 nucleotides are TGTGCCAGCTCACGCTCGGACAGTTCCATGAACACTGAAGCTTTCTTT. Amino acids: CASSRSDSSMNTEAFF.

DNA of the CDR3: TGTGCCAGCAGTTCTCACCGGGACAGCTACGAGCAGTACTTC. This codes for CASSSHRDSYEQYF. The chain is built from TRBV28 and TRBJ2-7; 7 bases map to TRBD1. The CDR3 is made up of 14 amino acids. Looked up from germline, CDR1 is MDHEN and CDR2 is SYDVKM. The V segment lost 4 bases and the J segment 3 bases; nucleotides outside the gene matches: 6.

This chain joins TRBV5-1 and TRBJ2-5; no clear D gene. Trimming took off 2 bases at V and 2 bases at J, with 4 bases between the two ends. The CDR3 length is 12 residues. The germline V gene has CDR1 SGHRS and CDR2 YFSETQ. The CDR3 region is CASSLLQETQYF. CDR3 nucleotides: TGCGCCAGCAGCTTACTGCAAGAGACCCAGTACTTC.

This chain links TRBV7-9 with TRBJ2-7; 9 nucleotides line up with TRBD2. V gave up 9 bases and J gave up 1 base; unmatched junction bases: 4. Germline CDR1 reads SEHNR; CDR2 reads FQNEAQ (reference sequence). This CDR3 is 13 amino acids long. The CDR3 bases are TGTGCCAGTCGAAGCGGGGGGTCCTACGAGCAGTACTTC. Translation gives CASRSGGSYEQYF.

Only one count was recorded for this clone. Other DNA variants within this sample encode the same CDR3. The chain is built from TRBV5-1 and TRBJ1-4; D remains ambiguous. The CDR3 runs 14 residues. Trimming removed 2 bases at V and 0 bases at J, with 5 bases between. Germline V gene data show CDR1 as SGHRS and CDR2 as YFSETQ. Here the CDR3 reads CASSLAATNEKLFF. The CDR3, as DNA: TGCGCCAGCAGCTTAGCCGCAACTAATGAAAAACTGTTTTTT.

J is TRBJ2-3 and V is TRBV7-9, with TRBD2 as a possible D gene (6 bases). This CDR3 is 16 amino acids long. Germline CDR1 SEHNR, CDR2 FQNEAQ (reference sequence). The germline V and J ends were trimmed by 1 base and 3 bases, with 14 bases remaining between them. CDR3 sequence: CASSLGGLLKTDTQYF. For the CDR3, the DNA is TGTGCCAGCAGCTTAGGGGGACTGCTTAAGACAGATACGCAGTATTTT. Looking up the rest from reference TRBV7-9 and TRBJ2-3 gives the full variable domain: DTGVSQNPRHKITKRGQNVTFRCDPISEHNRLYWYRQTLGQGPEFLTYFQNEAQLEKSRLLSDRFSAERPKGSFSTLEIQRTEQGDSAMYLCASSLGGLLKTDTQYFGPGTRLTVL.

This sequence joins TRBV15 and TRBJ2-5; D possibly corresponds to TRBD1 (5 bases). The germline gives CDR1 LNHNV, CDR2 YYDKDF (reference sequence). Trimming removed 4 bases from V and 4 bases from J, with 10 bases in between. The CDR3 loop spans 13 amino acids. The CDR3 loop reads CATSTRAAETQYF. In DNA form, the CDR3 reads TGTGCCACCAGCACCAGGGCCGCAGAGACCCAGTACTTC.

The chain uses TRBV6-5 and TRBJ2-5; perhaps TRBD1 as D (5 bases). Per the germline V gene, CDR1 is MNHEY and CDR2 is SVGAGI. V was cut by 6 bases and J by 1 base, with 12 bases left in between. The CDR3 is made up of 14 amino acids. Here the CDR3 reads CASSAQGSQETQYF. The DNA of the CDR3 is TGTGCCAGCAGCGCGCAGGGATCCCAAGAGACCCAGTACTTC.

The CDR3 DNA follows: TGTGCCAGCAGTCCAGGACAGTACGATACGCAGTATTTT. Encoded protein: CASSPGQYDTQYF. The chain combines TRBV27 with TRBJ2-3; possibly TRBD1 for D (6 bases). Germline-derived CDR1 and CDR2 are MNHEY and SMNVEV (reference sequence). V was pared by 5 bases and J by 6 bases, with 12 bases between. The CDR3 runs to 13 residues.

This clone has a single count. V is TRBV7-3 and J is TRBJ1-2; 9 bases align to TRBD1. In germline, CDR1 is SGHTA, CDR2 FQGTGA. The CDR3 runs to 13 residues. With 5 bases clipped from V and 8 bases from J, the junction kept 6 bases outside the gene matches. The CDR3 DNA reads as TGTGCCAGCAGCCCTGGGACAGGGTACGGCTACACCTTC. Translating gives CASSPGTGYGYTF.

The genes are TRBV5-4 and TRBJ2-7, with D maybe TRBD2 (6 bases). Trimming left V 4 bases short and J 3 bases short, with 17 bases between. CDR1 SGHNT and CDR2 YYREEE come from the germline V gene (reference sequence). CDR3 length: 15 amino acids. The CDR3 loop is CASSIRDGSNYEQYF. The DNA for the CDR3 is TGTGCCAGCAGCATCCGGGACGGGAGTAACTACGAGCAGTACTTC.